This T cell receptor (beta chain) was found in a study of T cell changes during pregnancy in multiple sclerosis (dated 2019 in TCRdb). Regarding the study in general: In women with multiple sclerosis, the researchers looked at how the T cell repertoire shifted as pregnancy progressed.

Remarks on this clone: Which antigen it targets is not known. No base quality information exists; no much larger clone differs at one position.

Cut back by 0 bases and 2 bases, the V and J ends lie 6 bases apart. Via the germline V gene, CDR1 is SGDLS and CDR2 YYNGEE. Reading from cysteine to phenylalanine, the CDR3 counts 13 amino acids. The entry retains the CDR3 DNA only, 39 bases that are in frame from base 1. Libraries came from the immunoSEQ multiplex PCR assay. In TCRdb, the immuneACCESS table is reduced to in-frame sequences with V and J assigned. These tables do not hold every clone; where another copy was compared, an unresolved V gene accounts for under half, and the others remain unexplained. This sample comprises tens of thousands of clones, about 85% of them detected only once. Together, the top ten hold around 1% of the sample.

The TCR was taken from a female donor with multiple sclerosis, enrolled in a pregnancy study. The specimen was CD4+ T cells from peripheral blood mononuclear cells, collected after pregnancy. This chain is built from TRBV9 and TRBJ2-7, with the D gene call left open. The nucleotides read TGTGCCAGCAGCGTAGATCCGGCCTACGAGCAGTACTTC. Its product reads: CASSVDPAYEQYF.